The 5 T cell receptor beta chains reported below all come from one sample, sequenced in a study of blood T cell repertoires in COVID-19. Profiling relied on immunoSEQ multiplex PCR, and the TCRdb table lists in-frame clones only, not all of them. The top ten hold over 4% of the sample, which has 120,000 to 150,000 clones, 65% to 85% seen once. The sequenced sample consisted of peripheral blood. The receptor source for this set is a woman in her forties or fifties with acute or convalescent COVID-19.

The chain links TRBV5-1 to TRBJ1-2, with D possibly being TRBD1 (6 bases). The V and J ends lost 0 bases and 3 bases respectively, with 15 bases between them. The CDR3 extends over 16 amino acids. Looked up from germline, CDR1 is SGHRS and CDR2 is YFSETQ. Here the CDR3 reads CASSLARGAHDYGYTF. The CDR3 DNA is TGCGCCAGCAGCTTGGCTCGGGGGGCGCATGACTATGGCTACACCTTC. Based on the CDR3 plus reference TRBV5-1 and TRBJ1-2, the full variable domain is KAGVTQTPRYLIKTRGQQVTLSCSPISGHRSVSWYQQTPGQGLQFLFEYFSETQRNKGNFPGRFSGRQFSNSRSEMNVSTLELGDSALYLCASSLARGAHDYGYTFGSGTRLTVV.

The chain is built from TRBV7-9 and TRBJ1-1; TRBD1 agrees at 8 bases. CDR1 and CDR2 from the germline V gene are SEHNR and FQNEAQ (reference sequence). V shed 1 base, J shed 12 bases, and the junction held 4 bases outside the gene matches. The CDR3 spans 12 residues. CDR3 DNA sequence: TGTGCCAGCAGCTTAGTAACAGGGGGGACTTTCTTT. Amino acid sequence: CASSLVTGGTFF.

With respect to this clone: Other DNA sequences in the same sample also yield this CDR3. The CDR3 reads CASSPDSNYGYTF. The CDR3 bases are TGCGCCAGCAGCCCGGACAGCAACTATGGCTACACCTTC. V usage is TRBV5-1 and J usage is TRBJ1-2, with a weak D call TRBD1 (6 bases). CDR3 size: 13 residues. The V end lost 4 bases, the J end lost 2 bases, and 9 bases lay between the germline ends. The germline gives CDR1 SGHRS, CDR2 YFSETQ.

This clone turned up a few times. This sequence joins TRBV21-1 and TRBJ2-2; the D segment call TRBD2 is taken from the table without a DNA check. TRBV21-1 is shown as a pseudogene. This CDR3 is 16 amino acids long. The DNA of the CDR3 is TGTGCCAGCAGCACGGGACTAGCGGGGGGGCCCGGGGAGCTGTTTTTT. Translated, it gives CASSTGLAGGPGELFF.

This rearrangement joins TRBV5-1 to TRBJ1-6; 7 positions match TRBD1. The V and J ends lost 2 bases and 4 bases, in that order; junction bases with no gene match: 6. The CDR3 has 16 residues. The V gene's germline CDR1 is SGHRS and CDR2 YFSETQ. CDR3 coding DNA: TGCGCCAGCAGCTTAACGACAGGGACGTATAATTCACCCCTCCACTTT. Its translation: CASSLTTGTYNSPLHF.